This T cell receptor (beta chain) originates from a study of shared clonotypes between healthy human individuals. As for the study in general: Per-donor plates numbered three CD4 naive, three CD4 memory, two CD8 naive and one CD8 memory. Study results and caveats: Naive CD4 clonotypes were shared across a handful of donors at roughly 5%.

CDR1 is SGHRS and CDR2 is YFSETQ in the germline V gene. CDR3 length: 14 amino acids. V shed 4 bases and J shed 9 bases, with 16 bases lying between them. A remark on this clone: Its antigen is unknown.

Samples underwent the assay at deep level. Original methodology: ImmunoSEQ junction-only sequences lacked quality scores, so their filtering differed. Some clones are missing from TCRdb's copy, which holds only in-frame ones; the method was immunoSEQ multiplex PCR. V, J and clone size derive from that table, while D and trimming were established from the DNA sequence. The data show about 1.1 million clones, with approximately 80% seen just once and about 0.89% held by the top ten. This TCR derives from a man aged 18 to 29 in good health. Some clones in this sample may be carry-over from other donors' samples. The sequenced sample was memory CD4+ T cells from PBMCs. The subset is: CD45RA-negative fraction. The J gene is TRBJ2-2, the V gene TRBV5-1; D is possibly TRBD2 (6 bases). DNA for the CDR3: TGCGCCAGCAGCCTGATACCGGAGGGAAGGGAGCTGTTTTTT. It codes for CASSLIPEGRELFF.